The T cell receptor beta chain described here comes from a study of monozygotic twins with inflammatory bowel disease. Broader study findings: Heterogeneous immunosuppressive treatment regimens may have introduced variability into patient repertoires.

Reprocessing the 5' RACE reads, TCRdb reports a single entry for every CDR3 protein and omits DNA. The sample totals approximately 110,000 distinct CDR3 sequences; its top ten clones hold around an eighth. As for this clonotype: Its antigen is still unknown.

The CDR3 totals 15 residues. CDR1 is LGHDT, CDR2 YNNKEL, per germline (reference sequence). This chain links TRBV3-1 with TRBJ2-7; the TCRdb call, TRBD1, lacks DNA for checking. This receptor was taken from a human donor with ulcerative colitis or Crohn's disease, or a healthy co-twin of an affected twin (not recorded which). The material sequenced was blood. Here the CDR3 reads CASSQDLGGFYEQYF.